This T cell receptor beta chain was identified during a study of cytomegalovirus exposure and HLA in healthy donors (dated by TCRdb to about 2017). In the study overall: In an earlier analysis of some 550 of the donors, 250 to 350 Gb of sequence data and 120 million or so unique TCR beta sequences from roughly 180 million T cells were reported. To decide whether each TCR beta V gene segment behaved as functional or pseudogenic, an earlier analysis of nearly 600 of the donors relied on high-throughput TCR beta sequencing. A separate validation cohort of 100 to 150 different subjects was used in addition to the 666-subject first cohort. An early release that covered about 600 HLA-typed donors contained about 290 gigabases of sequencing data and about 93 million unique TCR sequences. Every repertoire in the discovery cohort had been generated on one and the same sequencing platform. The study aimed to test whether cataloging public T cell receptors could reveal signatures of past pathogen exposure. In a later analysis, previously published TCR beta repertoires from roughly 710 donors were re-analyzed and high-resolution HLA genotyping was added so that TCR occurrence patterns could be studied. Genome-wide SNP genotypes for about 55% of the 666 donors were used in a later genetic analysis, which treated that subset as a discovery cohort. Donor age, sex, ethnicity and CMV serostatus were compiled together with the repertoire data. High-throughput TCR immunosequencing, statistical association of individual TCRs with disease status, and machine learning were combined to predict cytomegalovirus infection status. Using immunosequencing, the study profiled T cell repertoires from 666 subjects and related those repertoires to cytomegalovirus serostatus. Class I and class II HLA loci were covered by the typing at four-digit resolution. Typing coverage differed by locus: A, B, C, DRB1 and DQB1 were typed in roughly 620-630 donors, DQA1 in about 500, DPA1 in 600 to 610, and DPB1 in about 450. In the later analysis, no new phenotypic data were used to find candidate immune exposures; instead, reliance was placed on TCR beta sequences and their occurrence across donors. Roughly five DR-DQ haplotypes were handled as single units for association and clustering, since linkage in the cohort was strong. Among some 400 genotyped donors of the cohort, an average of roughly 230,000 unique TCR beta nucleotide sequences was sequenced per donor, of which roughly 18% were non-productive. The genetic ancestry cluster associated with self-reported Caucasian donors included over 80% of the roughly 390 genotyped donors. Points the paper makes about the study in general: Because some donors lacked HLA typing at each locus, the association tests relied only on the typed subset. A later analysis reported that several top co-occurrence clusters appeared linked to parvovirus B19, influenza, CMV and Epstein-Barr virus. Most CMV-associated TCR beta chains appeared to be HLA-restricted in a later analysis, and the HLA associations seemed to be driven largely by CMV exposure. Cytomegalovirus status was reported to be diagnosed by the classifier with high specificity and sensitivity in both the original and validation cohorts. Broadly in line with IMGT annotations, most TCR beta V segments showed up in productive rearrangements about 90% or about 30% of the time in an earlier analysis of roughly 590 of the donors. Only TCR beta chains were sequenced in this cohort, and the absence of alpha or paired-chain data limited detectable features. Specific HLA alleles were associated with over 15,000 TCR beta sequences at a false discovery rate of 0.05 in a later analysis. V-gene and J-gene trimming of TCR beta chains was associated with a missense DCLRE1C variant in a later genetic analysis, and the association was replicated in an independent cohort. Compared with the 666-donor mean, donors in an Asian-associated ancestry cluster had fewer N-insertions in productive TCRs, according to a later genetic analysis. Across donors, most TCR sequences were observed very rarely, whereas some public TCRs were present in many individuals. A further reported finding was that TCR beta sequences accurately predicted the HLA-A and HLA-B alleles for most subjects in the first cohort. Correlated functional status among segregating V segments might reflect linkage disequilibrium, but an unknown experimental factor could not be ruled out. In the study, 150 to 200 TCR beta chains were listed as associated with cytomegalovirus. When HLA alleles, especially DR and DQ, strongly co-occurred, attributing TCR associations to individual alleles was difficult. Immune exposure information for the cohort was limited to CMV serostatus. Because counts were too low, roughly 17 rarely observed V segments, including chromosome 9 orphons, were left out of the earlier analysis of 587 of the donors. A group of highly shared sequence variants was considered likely to be a technical artifact of the sequencing pipeline. Compared with equally common non-associated chains, HLA-associated TCR beta chains in a later analysis were more clonally expanded and had lower generation probabilities. Presence/absence analyses assumed roughly uniform sequencing depth across donors, an assumption that may not hold. Three of the identified cytomegalovirus-associated TCR beta chains were confirmed in vitro to be specific for cytomegalovirus antigens. It was suggested by the authors that the approach could potentially be generalized to other disease states and immunological phenotypes. A later analysis found that TCR association rates varied across HLA loci, with DRB1 alleles showing the most associated TCRs and HLA-C alleles the fewest. Some IMGT-functional V segments, including TRBV6-2 and TRBV6-3, could not be told apart with the 87-base-pair reads, so those segments were excluded.

This clone was observed once. The specificity of this receptor is unknown. Base quality data are lacking; no much larger clone is found one base away. The CDR3 covers 14 residues, taking in both the cysteine and the phenylalanine. Just CDR3 DNA is preserved here, 42 bases in frame from base 1. CDR1 SNHLY and CDR2 FYNNEI were looked up in the germline V gene. Deletion took 2 bases off V and 5 bases off J, with a span of 7 bases between the germline ends. The cohort consisted of 600 or so healthy bone marrow donors. All cohort members were sampled while nominally healthy, although unrecorded immune exposures were likely present. The donor tested CMV seronegative and was one of the 352 seronegative cohort members. A peripheral blood sample was collected from each donor, and TCR beta sequencing was performed on peripheral blood mononuclear cells. Genomic DNA extraction from the blood cell samples was performed with the Qiagen DNeasy Blood Extraction Kit.

The library relied on the immunoSEQ multiplex PCR assay. A mixture of 60 forward primers for TCR Vbeta segments and 13 reverse primers for TCR Jbeta segments was used in the multiplex PCR. A multiplex PCR assay on genomic DNA amplified the CDR3 region of rearranged TCR beta genes. On the Illumina HiSeq System, the amplified TCR beta libraries were sequenced as 87-base-pair reads. The study's own analysis went as follows. Across the 666 repertoires, a later analysis counted approximately 83 million unique TCR beta chains, roughly 11 million of which were shared by at least two donors. To remove PCR and sequencing errors, raw reads were error-corrected and collapsed into unique sequences using a nearest-neighbor algorithm that merged closely related sequences. V, D and J gene segments were assigned by aligning CDR3 sequences to IMGT reference sequences. For a sequence to be retained, a match of at least six nucleotides to both a V gene segment and a J gene segment was required. A rearrangement counted as productive if the CDR3 had no stop codons and remained in frame with V and J, and every other rearrangement counted as non-productive. Following IMGT convention, CDR3 was defined as the stretch from the second conserved V-encoded cysteine up to the conserved J-encoded phenylalanine. The earlier analysis of fewer than 700 of the donors excluded sequences that lacked an unambiguous match to a single V gene segment. An earlier analysis of a few hundred of the donors called V segments functional above 56.7% productive rearrangements and segregating when the between-donor standard deviation exceeded 5%. A statistical classification framework was developed to diagnose cytomegalovirus status using the catalog of TCR beta chain sequences. In a later analysis, TCR nucleotide sequences were compared against IMGT/GENE-DB human TR gene sequences so that V and J genes could be assigned. A later analysis assigned CDR3 sequences and most-parsimonious VDJ recombination scenarios with the TCRdist pipeline. In a later analysis, each TCR beta chain was defined by its CDR3 amino acid sequence together with its V-gene family, and reads without a unique V-gene family were excluded. As a way to deal with suspected cross-contamination and a sequencing artifact, a later analysis dropped 450 to 700 nucleotide sequences that were highly shared and had low generation probability. For each public chain, a later analysis derived a clonal expansion index from normalized ranks of inferred template counts within each repertoire. In a later analysis, generation probabilities were computed using a VDJ recombination model fitted to out-of-frame rearrangements, and the results were checked against IGoR. A later analysis scored TCR-TCR, TCR-HLA and TCR-CMV co-occurrence with hypergeometric tests, applying a repertoire-size bias correction to TCR pairs. A later analysis estimated false discovery rates by permuting HLA or CMV assignments 20 times. A later analysis grouped co-occurring TCRs with DBSCAN, adding TCRdist sequence similarity when clustering within HLA-allele-positive subsets. Co-occurrence clustering excluded repertoires with fewer than 30,000 or more than 120,000 public chains, plus five with anomalous nucleotide sharing. Entries here come from immuneACCESS through TCRdb and include only in-frame sequences with V and J called. Some clones fail to appear in such tables; in the studies checked, an unresolved V gene covers under half of the shortfall, and the cause of the remainder is unknown. V and J calls and clone size follow that table, whereas D and trimming were derived from the DNA. The sample table lists around 170,000 clones, around four fifths of them with a count of one. In total, the top ten clones hold under 2% of the sample.

What was sequenced was PBMCs. The TCR originated in a woman in her twenties or thirties in good health and CMV-seronegative. The sequence is built from TRBV2 and TRBJ1-6, and TRBD1 may be the D gene, going by 6 matching bases. The DNA is as follows: TGTGCCAGCAGTGAACACAGGGATAATTCACCCCTCCACTTT. Its translation reads: CASSEHRDNSPLHF.